The 18 T cell receptor beta chains below all came from one sample that was sequenced in a study of cytomegalovirus exposure and HLA in healthy donors. Profiling relied on immunoSEQ multiplex PCR, and the TCRdb table lists in-frame clones only, not all of them. This sample has approximately 280,000 clones; around nine tenths occur once, and the top ten carry 0.92%. Material for sequencing was PBMCs. These receptors all stem from a woman under 30 in good health and CMV-seronegative.

The genes are TRBV18 and TRBJ2-5; 7 bases map to TRBD1. With 6 bases clipped from V and 5 bases from J, the junction kept 9 bases outside the gene matches. Germline V CDR1 and CDR2: KGHSH, LQKENI. The CDR3 contains 14 residues. The CDR3 DNA follows: TGTGCCAGCTCGTACGACAGGGTATTGGAGACCCAGTACTTC. It encodes CASSYDRVLETQYF.

This clone was seen a handful of times. The chain carries TRBV5-6 and TRBJ2-1; 10 bases are a match to TRBD2. There are 15 residues in the CDR3. J lost 3 bases, V lost 4 bases, and 4 bases had no gene match. Germline-derived CDR1 and CDR2 are SGHDT and YYEEEE. The CDR3 DNA reads as TGTGCCAGCAGCCTATCTAGCGGGGGCTACAATGAGCAGTTCTTC. This sequence encodes CASSLSSGGYNEQFF.

This clone was found a few times. V gene TRBV28 combines with J gene TRBJ2-7; maybe TRBD2 (6 bases). Trimming cost V 6 bases and J 2 bases, with 8 bases left between them. From germline, CDR1 is MDHEN and CDR2 SYDVKM. The CDR3 is made up of 12 amino acids. The CDR3, as DNA: TGTGCCAGCAGACGGGGGACCTACGAGCAGTACTTC. Translation gives CASRRGTYEQYF.

The chain carries TRBV9 and TRBJ2-3; maybe TRBD1 (5 bases). The V and J ends lost 0 bases and 0 bases respectively, with 8 bases between them. Looked up from germline, CDR1 is SGDLS and CDR2 is YYNGEE. CDR3 length equals 15 residues. The CDR3 sequence is CASSVARASTDTQYF. The CDR3 region has the DNA TGTGCCAGCAGCGTAGCCAGGGCTAGCACAGATACGCAGTATTTT.

The J gene is TRBJ2-5, the V gene TRBV5-6; the match to TRBD2 covers 11 bases. The CDR3 is 16 amino acids. Trimming took 1 base from V and 5 from J; bases not matched to a gene: 7. Germline-derived CDR1 and CDR2 are SGHDT and YYEEEE. Here the CDR3 DNA reads TGTGCCAGCAGCTTGACTAGCGGGAGCCGGCCGGAGACCCAGTACTTC. It specifies CASSLTSGSRPETQYF.

V and J are TRBV28 and TRBJ2-2, with 10 bases that match TRBD2. CDR3 length: 14 residues. CDR1 MDHEN and CDR2 SYDVKM come from the germline V gene. The ends lost 6 bases at V and 7 bases at J; junction bases unmatched: 5. In DNA form, the CDR3 reads TGTGCCAGCAGACATACTAGCGGGAACGGGGAGCTGTTTTTT. Protein sequence: CASRHTSGNGELFF.

Note on this clone: Other nucleotide sequences in the sample specify the same CDR3. The chain carries TRBV18 and TRBJ2-7, with unresolved D. V shed 0 bases and J shed 0 bases, with 6 bases lying between them. The CDR3 has 14 amino acids. CDR1 is KGHSH and CDR2 is LQKENI in the germline V gene. The chain's CDR3 is CASSPPTGSYEQYF. CDR3 DNA: TGTGCCAGCTCACCACCGACGGGCTCCTACGAGCAGTACTTC.

The chain combines TRBV28 with TRBJ1-5; D might be TRBD1 (5 bases). Germline lookup yields CDR1 MDHEN and CDR2 SYDVKM. V dropped 5 bases and J dropped 2 bases, with 16 bases sitting between them. The CDR3 covers 16 residues. The CDR3 DNA sequence: TGTGCCAGCAGTCCATTGGTGGGGCTGGGCAATCAGCCCCAGCATTTT. Its protein product is CASSPLVGLGNQPQHF.

For this clone: The same CDR3 arises from other DNA sequences in this sample as well. The CDR3 region is CASSSSGAYEQYF. CDR3 coding DNA: TGCGCCAGCAGCTCGTCAGGGGCCTACGAGCAGTACTTC. This chain connects TRBV5-1 to TRBJ2-7; D possibly corresponds to TRBD1 (6 bases). The CDR3 consists of 13 residues. Germline V gene sequence: CDR1 SGHRS, CDR2 YFSETQ. V gave up 3 bases and J gave up 2 bases, with 9 bases separating them.

The V and J genes are TRBV6-5 and TRBJ2-5; TRBD2 matches 11 bases. Looked up from germline, CDR1 is MNHEY and CDR2 is SVGAGI. V shed 6 bases, J shed 5 bases, and the junction held 5 bases outside the gene matches. The CDR3 runs to 14 residues. CDR3 protein: CASRLAGVRETQYF. The CDR3 DNA is TGTGCCAGCAGACTAGCGGGAGTTCGGGAGACCCAGTACTTC.

This sequence joins TRBV5-4 and TRBJ2-6, with 8 bases matching TRBD1. This CDR3 has 16 amino acids. Germline V gene lookup returns CDR1 SGHNT and CDR2 YYREEE (reference sequence). V shed 0 bases and J 4 bases; nucleotides not matched to a gene: 3. The CDR3 reads CASSLAQGVGANVLTF. CDR3 DNA: TGTGCCAGCAGCTTGGCACAGGGGGTGGGGGCCAACGTCCTGACTTTC.

Concerning this clone: The same CDR3 can be traced to other DNA sequences in this sample. This sequence joins TRBV28 and TRBJ2-3; D call uncertain. The CDR3 extends over 12 amino acids. V lost 2 bases and J lost 4, with 4 bases in between. Germline V gives CDR1 MDHEN, CDR2 SYDVKM. CDR3 DNA sequence: TGTGCCAGCAGTTTAGTCGCAGATACGCAGTATTTT. The encoded protein is CASSLVADTQYF. The full variable domain, in which reference TRBV28 and TRBJ2-3 provide the parts outside the CDR3, is DVKVTQSSRYLVKRTGEKVFLECVQDMDHENMFWYRQDPGLGLRLIYFSYDVKMKEKGDIPEGYSVSREKKERFSLILESASTNQTSMYLCASSLVADTQYFGPGTRLTVL.

The V and J genes are TRBV5-5 and TRBJ1-2; 7 bases map to TRBD1. The CDR3 is made up of 13 amino acids. Per the germline V gene, CDR1 is SGHKS and CDR2 is YYEKEE (reference sequence). J lost 6 bases, V lost 0 bases, and 2 bases had no gene match. CDR3: CASSLAGGDGYTF. The DNA of the CDR3 is TGTGCCAGCAGCTTGGCAGGGGGAGATGGCTACACCTTC.

This rearrangement joins TRBV27 to TRBJ2-5; 11 nucleotides agree with TRBD1. Germline V gene data show CDR1 as MNHEY and CDR2 as SMNVEV (reference sequence). The J segment lost 4 bases and the V segment lost 3 bases, leaving 7 bases of the junction unmatched. This CDR3 has 16 amino acids. CDR3 coding DNA: TGTGCCAGCAGTTTTCTTCCGGGACAGGGGGGAGAGACCCAGTACTTC. Amino acids: CASSFLPGQGGETQYF.

The rearrangement uses TRBV11-3 and TRBJ2-1; D might be TRBD2 (5 bases). The CDR3 runs to 11 residues. Trimming took off 4 bases at V and 9 bases at J, with 7 bases between the two ends. The germline V gene encodes CDR1 SGHNT and CDR2 YENEEA. CDR3 nucleotide sequence: TGTGCCAGCAGCTCTAGCTTTGAGCAGTTCTTC. This codes for CASSSSFEQFF.

This clone was seen once. The V gene is TRBV27, the J gene TRBJ2-1, with 9 bases lining up with TRBD2. Per the germline V gene, CDR1 is MNHEY and CDR2 is SMNVEV (reference sequence). The V segment lost 5 bases and the J segment 4 bases; nucleotides outside the gene matches: 6. This CDR3 spans 15 amino acids. The CDR3 sequence: CASSPGTSLYNEQFF. In DNA form, the CDR3 reads TGTGCCAGCAGTCCCGGGACTAGCTTATACAATGAGCAGTTCTTC.

The chain joins TRBV7-9 to TRBJ2-5, with D hard to call. CDR1 is SEHNR, CDR2 FQNEAQ, per germline (reference sequence). The ends were cut back, 1 base at V and 5 bases at J, with 11 bases in the middle. This CDR3 has 14 residues. The DNA for the CDR3 is TGTGCCAGCAGCTTAGTTCGCGCCTCCGAGACCCAGTACTTC. Translating it yields CASSLVRASETQYF.

V and J are TRBV7-9 and TRBJ2-1; 7 nucleotides align to TRBD1. The germline V gene has CDR1 SEHNR and CDR2 FQNEAQ (reference sequence). Unmatched junction bases numbered 10, after V lost 1 base and J lost 4 bases. This CDR3 comprises 17 residues. CDR3 region: CASSLGGKGAHYNEQFF. The CDR3 DNA is TGTGCCAGCAGCTTAGGGGGCAAGGGGGCTCATTACAATGAGCAGTTCTTC.